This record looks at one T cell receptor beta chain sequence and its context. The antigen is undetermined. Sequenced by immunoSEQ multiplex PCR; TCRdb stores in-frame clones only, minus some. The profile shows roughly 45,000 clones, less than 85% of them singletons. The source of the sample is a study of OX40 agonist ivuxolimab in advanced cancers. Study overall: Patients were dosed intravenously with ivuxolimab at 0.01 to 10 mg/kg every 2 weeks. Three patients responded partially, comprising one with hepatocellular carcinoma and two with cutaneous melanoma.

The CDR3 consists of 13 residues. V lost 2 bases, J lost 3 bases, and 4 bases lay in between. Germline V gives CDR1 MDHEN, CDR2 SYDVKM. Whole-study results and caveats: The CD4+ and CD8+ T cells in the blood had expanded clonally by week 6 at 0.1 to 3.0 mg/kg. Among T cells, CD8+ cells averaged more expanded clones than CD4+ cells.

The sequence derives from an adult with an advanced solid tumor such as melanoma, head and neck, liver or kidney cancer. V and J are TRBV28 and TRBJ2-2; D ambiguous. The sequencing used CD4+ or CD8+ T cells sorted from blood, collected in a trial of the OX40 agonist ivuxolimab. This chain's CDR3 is CASSLEYTGELFF. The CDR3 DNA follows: TGTGCCAGCAGTTTAGAATACACCGGGGAGCTGTTTTTT.